This T cell receptor beta chain emerged from a study of shared clonotypes between healthy human individuals. Study summary: The cohort comprised a couple of women and a few men. Their ages spanned 18 to 49 years. Per-donor plates numbered three CD4 naive, three CD4 memory, two CD8 naive and one CD8 memory.

The data were produced by immunoSEQ multiplex PCR, yet TCRdb's version contains in-frame clones alone and is incomplete. The sample carries around 610,000 clones, roughly 96% recorded once. Terminally differentiated effector memory CD45RA+ cells were left out of the naive CD8 fraction, which was CD45RO-negative and positively selected for CCR7. The clonotype was recovered from a woman aged 25 to 45 in good health. The sequenced sample was naive CD8+ T cells sorted from blood.

CDR3 sequence (DNA): TGTGCCAGCAGTTACGTAACGGGAGGGAGCAATGAGCAGTTCTTC. The encoded protein is CASSYVTGGSNEQFF. The gene calls are TRBV6-5 and TRBJ2-1; 8 bases agree with TRBD2. CDR1 MNHEY and CDR2 SVGAGI come from the germline V gene. The length of the CDR3 is 15 residues. J was trimmed by 6 bases and V by 2 bases; bases with no gene match: 6.